The T cell receptor (beta chain) under discussion was sequenced for a study of early T cells in non-severe SARS-CoV-2 infection. MiXCR, applied by TCRdb to the 5' RACE reads, yields one record per CDR3 protein. The sample holds about 39,000 distinct CDR3 sequences, less than 7% seen once. From germline, CDR1 is KGHDR and CDR2 SFDVKD. The trim removed 5 bases at V and 4 bases at J, leaving 9 bases unmatched. The CDR3 is 16 amino acids. Whole-study results and caveats: Private and CD4 specificities were missed by VDJdb matching, which favored anti-spike CD8 responses.

This clonotype was counted a few times. The antigen is undetermined. The sample was whole blood, taken at baseline. This TCR was recovered from an adult who was a healthcare worker with PCR-confirmed SARS-CoV-2 infection or an uninfected control (not recorded which). The rearrangement links TRBV24-1 to TRBJ2-3, with 9 nucleotides matching TRBD1. The CDR3 spells CATSGPRQGVADTQYF. The DNA of the CDR3 is TGTGCCACCAGTGGACCGCGACAGGGGGTCGCAGATACGCAGTATTTT.